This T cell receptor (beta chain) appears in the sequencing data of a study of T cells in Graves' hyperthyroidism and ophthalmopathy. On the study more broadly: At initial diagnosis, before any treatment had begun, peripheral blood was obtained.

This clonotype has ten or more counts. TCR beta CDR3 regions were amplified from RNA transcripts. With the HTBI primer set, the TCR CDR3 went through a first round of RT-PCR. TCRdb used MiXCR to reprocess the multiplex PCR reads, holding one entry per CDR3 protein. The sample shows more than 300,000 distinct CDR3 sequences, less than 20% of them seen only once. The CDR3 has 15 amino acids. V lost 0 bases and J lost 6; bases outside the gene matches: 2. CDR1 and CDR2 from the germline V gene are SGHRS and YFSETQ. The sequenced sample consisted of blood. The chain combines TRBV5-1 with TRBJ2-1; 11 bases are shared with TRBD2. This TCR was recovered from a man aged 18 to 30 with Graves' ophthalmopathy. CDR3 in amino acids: CASSLVAGGANEQFF. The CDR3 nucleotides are TGCGCCAGCAGCTTGGTAGCGGGGGGGGCCAATGAGCAGTTCTTC.